Listed below are T cell receptor beta chains from one sample, sequenced in a study of memory CD4+ T cells and cytomegalovirus serostatus. This table comes from immunoSEQ multiplex PCR, and its TCRdb copy is limited to in-frame clones, with some not included. The table records more than 35,000 clones, about three quarters of them present only once. The sequenced sample was memory CD4+ T cells from blood. The receptors derive from an adult in good health and CMV-seronegative. Each CDR3 is given with its conserved first and last residue. A D gene is named only where the DNA matches it firmly. Some rows mark clone size as missing; the rest say once, few, many or name a class of expanded clone.

clone size: -
D gene: -
V gene: TRBV4-1
J gene: TRBJ2-6
CDR3 protein: CASSPASSGANVLTF
CDR3 DNA: TGCGCCAGCAGTCCGGCCTCCTCTGGGGCCAACGTCCTGACTTTC

clone size: few
D gene: TRBD1
V gene: TRBV6-6
J gene: TRBJ2-7
CDR3 protein: CASSYGTGTASYEQYF
CDR3 DNA: TGTGCCAGCAGTTACGGAACCGGGACAGCCTCCTACGAGCAGTACTTC

clone size: -
D gene: -
V gene: TRBV19
J gene: TRBJ2-1
CDR3 protein: CASSSMIDLQFF
CDR3 DNA: TGTGCCAGTAGTTCAATGATCGACCTACAGTTCTTC

clone size: few
D gene: TRBD1
V gene: TRBV5-1
J gene: TRBJ1-6
CDR3 protein: CASSPQGGRMANSPLHF
CDR3 DNA: TGCGCCAGCAGCCCTCAGGGGGGTCGCATGGCTAATTCACCCCTCCACTTT

clone size: -
D gene: -
V gene: TRBV25-1
J gene: TRBJ1-6
CDR3 protein: CASCTAGNNSPLHF
CDR3 DNA: TGTGCCAGCTGTACGGCAGGGAACAATTCACCCCTCCACTTT

clone size: few
D gene: -
V gene: TRBV7-3
J gene: TRBJ1-3
CDR3 protein: CASSLGRARQNTIYF
CDR3 DNA: TGTGCCAGCAGCTTAGGGCGGGCCCGTCAAAACACCATATATTTT

clone size: -
D gene: -
V gene: TRBV30
J gene: TRBJ1-5
CDR3 protein: CAWSEFTQHF
CDR3 DNA: TGTGCCTGGAGTGAATTCACCCAGCATTTT

clone size: -
D gene: -
V gene: TRBV29-1
J gene: TRBJ1-1
CDR3 protein: CSVADGLNTEAFF
CDR3 DNA: TGCAGCGTTGCGGACGGATTGAACACTGAAGCTTTCTTT

clone size: -
D gene: -
V gene: TRBV11-2
J gene: TRBJ1-2
CDR3 protein: CASSQDSIGYTF
CDR3 DNA: TGTGCCAGCAGCCAGGATTCCATTGGCTACACCTTC

clone size: -
D gene: -
V gene: TRBV5-1
J gene: TRBJ2-4
CDR3 protein: CASSFQGLGENIQYF
CDR3 DNA: TGCGCCAGCAGCTTCCAGGGTCTTGGCGAAAACATTCAGTACTTC

clone size: -
D gene: -
V gene: TRBV6-5
J gene: TRBJ2-7
CDR3 protein: CASSYRDSYEQYF
CDR3 DNA: TGTGCCAGCAGTTACCGCGACAGTTACGAGCAGTACTTC

clone size: -
D gene: -
V gene: TRBV2
J gene: TRBJ2-7
CDR3 protein: CASSEGGLGPYEQYF
CDR3 DNA: TGTGCCAGCAGTGAAGGGGGTTTGGGTCCCTACGAGCAGTACTTC

clone size: few
D gene: TRBD2
V gene: TRBV7-9
J gene: TRBJ2-1
CDR3 protein: CARGGATGNEQFF
CDR3 DNA: TGTGCCCGCGGGGGGGCCACCGGCAATGAGCAGTTCTTC

clone size: -
D gene: -
V gene: TRBV6-1
J gene: TRBJ1-1
CDR3 protein: CASSEAQRRTVSTFF
CDR3 DNA: TGTGCCAGCAGTGAAGCGCAAAGGAGGACAGTCTCAACTTTCTTT

clone size: -
D gene: -
V gene: TRBV5-1
J gene: TRBJ1-1
CDR3 protein: CASSSAGVKGTEAFF
CDR3 DNA: TGCGCCAGCAGCTCAGCGGGAGTCAAGGGCACTGAAGCTTTCTTT

clone size: -
D gene: TRBD2
V gene: TRBV19
J gene: TRBJ2-7
CDR3 protein: CASTPGLVYEQYF
CDR3 DNA: TGTGCCAGTACTCCGGGACTAGTATACGAGCAGTACTTC

clone size: few
D gene: -
V gene: TRBV6-4
J gene: TRBJ1-1
CDR3 protein: CASSDLKNTEAFF
CDR3 DNA: TGTGCCAGCAGTGACCTTAAGAACACTGAAGCTTTCTTT

clone size: few
D gene: TRBD1
V gene: TRBV4-1
J gene: TRBJ1-1
CDR3 protein: CASSPFTGEGAFF
CDR3 DNA: TGCGCCAGCAGCCCTTTCACAGGGGAAGGAGCTTTCTTT

clone size: -
D gene: TRBD1
V gene: TRBV7-2
J gene: TRBJ2-2
CDR3 protein: CASSSTGVTGELFF
CDR3 DNA: TGTGCCAGCAGTTCAACAGGGGTAACCGGGGAGCTGTTTTTT

clone size: -
D gene: -
V gene: TRBV7-9
J gene: TRBJ1-1
CDR3 protein: CASSKERLTEAFF
CDR3 DNA: TGTGCCAGCAGTAAAGAAAGGCTCACTGAAGCTTTCTTT

clone size: -
D gene: -
V gene: TRBV11-3
J gene: TRBJ1-3
CDR3 protein: CASSKGWDVGNTIYF
CDR3 DNA: TGTGCCAGCAGCAAGGGGTGGGATGTTGGAAACACCATATATTTT

clone size: -
D gene: -
V gene: TRBV2
J gene: TRBJ2-7
CDR3 protein: CARESTGAPGSEQYF
CDR3 DNA: TGTGCCCGGGAATCGACGGGGGCGCCGGGCAGCGAGCAGTACTTC

clone size: -
D gene: -
V gene: TRBV6-1
J gene: TRBJ1-4
CDR3 protein: CASGLSRSEGEKLFF
CDR3 DNA: TGTGCCAGCGGGCTCTCGAGGTCTGAGGGCGAAAAACTGTTTTTT

clone size: few
D gene: -
V gene: TRBV11-2
J gene: TRBJ1-1
CDR3 protein: CASSLGYRNTEAFF
CDR3 DNA: TGTGCCAGCAGCTTGGGGTACAGGAACACTGAAGCTTTCTTT

clone size: -
D gene: -
V gene: TRBV29-1
J gene: TRBJ1-1
CDR3 protein: CSVVPGESKAFF
CDR3 DNA: TGCAGCGTTGTACCTGGGGAGAGTAAAGCTTTCTTT

clone size: -
D gene: -
V gene: TRBV19
J gene: TRBJ1-5
CDR3 protein: CASSSYREQPQHF
CDR3 DNA: TGTGCCAGTAGTAGCTACAGGGAACAGCCCCAGCATTTT

clone size: -
D gene: -
V gene: TRBV27
J gene: TRBJ1-5
CDR3 protein: CASSPSRGSSNQPQHF
CDR3 DNA: TGTGCCAGCAGTCCATCCAGGGGTAGCAGCAATCAGCCCCAGCATTTT

clone size: -
D gene: -
V gene: TRBV11-2
J gene: TRBJ2-2
CDR3 protein: CASSGGSTGELFF
CDR3 DNA: TGTGCCAGCAGCGGGGGGAGCACCGGGGAGCTGTTTTTT

clone size: once
D gene: -
V gene: TRBV6-1
J gene: TRBJ2-3
CDR3 protein: CASSGGRAPITDTQYF
CDR3 DNA: TGTGCCAGCAGTGGGGGCAGGGCCCCGATCACAGATACGCAGTATTTT

clone size: few
D gene: TRBD2
V gene: TRBV30
J gene: TRBJ2-3
CDR3 protein: CAWSVNSGGPTDTQYF
CDR3 DNA: TGTGCCTGGAGTGTTAATAGCGGGGGCCCCACAGATACGCAGTATTTT

clone size: -
D gene: -
V gene: TRBV30
J gene: TRBJ2-5
CDR3 protein: CAWSVRRGGQETQYF
CDR3 DNA: TGTGCCTGGAGTGTACGTAGAGGTGGGCAAGAGACCCAGTACTTC

clone size: -
D gene: TRBD2
V gene: TRBV30
J gene: TRBJ2-3
CDR3 protein: CAWGGGGGASADTQYF
CDR3 DNA: TGTGCCTGGGGAGGCGGCGGGGGGGCCTCGGCAGATACGCAGTATTTT

clone size: -
D gene: TRBD1
V gene: TRBV18
J gene: TRBJ2-5
CDR3 protein: CASSPPGWDSSSEETQYF
CDR3 DNA: TGTGCCAGCTCACCACCGGGGTGGGACAGCTCATCCGAAGAGACCCAGTACTTC

clone size: few
D gene: -
V gene: TRBV11-2
J gene: TRBJ1-4
CDR3 protein: CASSSTSRREGEKLFF
CDR3 DNA: TGTGCCAGCAGCTCCACTTCGAGGAGGGAAGGTGAAAAACTGTTTTTT

clone size: -
D gene: -
V gene: TRBV18
J gene: TRBJ1-1
CDR3 protein: CASSPSDKNTEAFF
CDR3 DNA: TGTGCCAGCTCACCCTCGGACAAGAACACTGAAGCTTTCTTT

clone size: -
D gene: TRBD1
V gene: TRBV30
J gene: TRBJ1-2
CDR3 protein: CASGRDRGDYGYTF
CDR3 DNA: TGTGCCTCCGGAAGGGACAGGGGTGACTATGGCTACACCTTC

clone size: few
D gene: -
V gene: TRBV5-4
J gene: TRBJ1-6
CDR3 protein: CASSLESSYNSPLHF
CDR3 DNA: TGTGCCAGCAGCTTGGAAAGCTCCTATAATTCACCCCTCCACTTT

clone size: -
D gene: TRBD2
V gene: TRBV29-1
J gene: TRBJ2-5
CDR3 protein: CSVYLAGGPGETQYF
CDR3 DNA: TGCAGCGTTTATCTAGCGGGGGGGCCGGGAGAGACCCAGTACTTC

clone size: -
D gene: -
V gene: TRBV18
J gene: TRBJ2-2
CDR3 protein: CASSPLARTGELFF
CDR3 DNA: TGTGCCAGCTCACCACTAGCTCGGACCGGGGAGCTGTTTTTT

clone size: -
D gene: TRBD2
V gene: TRBV19
J gene: TRBJ2-2
CDR3 protein: CASRTSGNTGELFF
CDR3 DNA: TGTGCCAGTCGAACTAGCGGGAACACCGGGGAGCTGTTTTTT